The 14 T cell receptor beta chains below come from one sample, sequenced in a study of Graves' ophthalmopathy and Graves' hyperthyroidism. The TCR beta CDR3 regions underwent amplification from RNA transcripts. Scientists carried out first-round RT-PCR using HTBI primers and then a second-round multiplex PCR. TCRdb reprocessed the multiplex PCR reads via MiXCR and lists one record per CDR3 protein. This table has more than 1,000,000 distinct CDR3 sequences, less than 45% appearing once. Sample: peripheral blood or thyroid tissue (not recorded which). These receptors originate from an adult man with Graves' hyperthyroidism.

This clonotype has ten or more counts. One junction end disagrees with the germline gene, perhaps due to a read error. CDR3 bases: TGCAGTGTTTACCTCGGAACTAGTGAAAAACTGTTTTTT. Translated, it gives CSVYLGTSEKLFF. The J gene is TRBJ1-4, the V gene TRBV29-1, with D unclear. Germline V lookup: CDR1 SQVTM, CDR2 ANQGSEA. The CDR3 spans 13 residues. The full variable domain, its missing parts supplied by reference TRBV29-1 and TRBJ1-4, is SAVISQKPSRDICQRGTSLTIQCQVDSQVTMMFWYRQQPGQSLTLIATANQGSEATYESGFVIDKFPISRPNLTFSTLTVSNMSPEDSSIYLCSVYLGTSEKLFFGSGTQLSVL.

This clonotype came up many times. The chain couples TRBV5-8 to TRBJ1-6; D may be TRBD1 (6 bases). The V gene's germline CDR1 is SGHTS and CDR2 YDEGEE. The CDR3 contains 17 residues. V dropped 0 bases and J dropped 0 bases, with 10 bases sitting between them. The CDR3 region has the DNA TGTGCCAGCAGCTTGGTTCAGGGGAGCTCCTATAATTCACCCCTCCACTTT. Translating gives CASSLVQGSSYNSPLHF.

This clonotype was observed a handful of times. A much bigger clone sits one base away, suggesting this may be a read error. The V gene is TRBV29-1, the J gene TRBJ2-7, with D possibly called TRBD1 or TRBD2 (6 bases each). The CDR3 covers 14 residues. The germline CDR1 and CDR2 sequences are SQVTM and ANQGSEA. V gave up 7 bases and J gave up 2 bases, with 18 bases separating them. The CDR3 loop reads CSAEGLGGTYEQYF. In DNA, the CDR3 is TGCAGCGCCGAGGGGTTAGGGGGGACCTACGAGCAGTACTTC.

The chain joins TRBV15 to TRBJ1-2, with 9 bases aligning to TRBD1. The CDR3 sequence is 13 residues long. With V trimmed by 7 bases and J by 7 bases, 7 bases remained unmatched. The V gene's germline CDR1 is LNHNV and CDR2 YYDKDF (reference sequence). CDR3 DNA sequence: TGTGCCACCATGGAGGGGGACAGGGCTGGCTACACCTTC. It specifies CATMEGDRAGYTF.

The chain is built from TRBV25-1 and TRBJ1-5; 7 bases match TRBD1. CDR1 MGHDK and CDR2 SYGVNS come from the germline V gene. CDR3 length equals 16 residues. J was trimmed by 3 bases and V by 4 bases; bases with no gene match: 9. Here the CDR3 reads CASSGGGRGLNQPQHF. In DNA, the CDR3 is TGTGCCAGCAGTGGAGGGGGCAGGGGACTCAATCAGCCCCAGCATTTT.

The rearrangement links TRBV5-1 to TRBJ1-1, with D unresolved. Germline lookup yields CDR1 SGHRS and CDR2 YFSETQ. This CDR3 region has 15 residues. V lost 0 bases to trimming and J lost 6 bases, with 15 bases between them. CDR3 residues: CASSLGAGEAAEAFF. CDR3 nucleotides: TGCGCCAGCAGCTTGGGGGCAGGCGAGGCGGCTGAAGCTTTCTTT.

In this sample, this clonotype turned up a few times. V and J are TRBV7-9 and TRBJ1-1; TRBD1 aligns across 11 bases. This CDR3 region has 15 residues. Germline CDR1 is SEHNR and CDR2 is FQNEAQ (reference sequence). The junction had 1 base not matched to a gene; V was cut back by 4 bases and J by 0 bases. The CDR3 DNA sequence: TGTGCCAGCAGCTGGACAGGGGGCATGAACACTGAAGCTTTCTTT. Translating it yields CASSWTGGMNTEAFF.

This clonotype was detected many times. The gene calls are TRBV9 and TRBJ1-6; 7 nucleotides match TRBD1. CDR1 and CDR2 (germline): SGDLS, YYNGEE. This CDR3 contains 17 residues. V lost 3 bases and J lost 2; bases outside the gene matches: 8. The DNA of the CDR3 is TGTGCCAGCAGCGAGTCCAGGGGGAACGCCTATAATTCACCCCTCCACTTT. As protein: CASSESRGNAYNSPLHF.

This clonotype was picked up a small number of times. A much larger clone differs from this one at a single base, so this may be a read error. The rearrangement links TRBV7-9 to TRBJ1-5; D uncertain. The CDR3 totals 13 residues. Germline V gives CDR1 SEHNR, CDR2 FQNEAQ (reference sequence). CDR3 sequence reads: CASSLGENQPRHF. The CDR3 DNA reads TGTGCCAGCAGCTTAGGGGAAAATCAGCCCCGGCATTTT.

The CDR3 coding sequence is TGCGCCAGCAGTGAGGGCGGTGACGGGGCGGGCTACACCTTC. Translated: CASSEGGDGAGYTF. The chain recombines TRBV10-2 with TRBJ1-2, with D maybe TRBD1 (5 bases). The CDR3 is made up of 14 amino acids. Between the trimmed V and J ends, which lost 2 bases and 8 bases, there was a span of 15 bases. Germline CDR1 WSHSY, CDR2 SAAADI.

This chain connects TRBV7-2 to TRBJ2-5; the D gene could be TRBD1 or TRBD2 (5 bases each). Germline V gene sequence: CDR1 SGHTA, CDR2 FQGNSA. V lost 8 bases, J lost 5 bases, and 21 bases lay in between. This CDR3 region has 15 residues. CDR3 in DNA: TGTGCCAGCGACTCCCCGGGGACGCTGGGGGAGACCCAGTACTTC. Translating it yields CASDSPGTLGETQYF.

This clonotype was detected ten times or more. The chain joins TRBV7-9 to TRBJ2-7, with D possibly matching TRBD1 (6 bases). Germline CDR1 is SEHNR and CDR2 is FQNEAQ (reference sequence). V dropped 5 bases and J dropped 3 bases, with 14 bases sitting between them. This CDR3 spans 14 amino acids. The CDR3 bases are TGTGCCAGCAGCCCATCCGGACAGATCTACGAGCAGTACTTC. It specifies CASSPSGQIYEQYF.

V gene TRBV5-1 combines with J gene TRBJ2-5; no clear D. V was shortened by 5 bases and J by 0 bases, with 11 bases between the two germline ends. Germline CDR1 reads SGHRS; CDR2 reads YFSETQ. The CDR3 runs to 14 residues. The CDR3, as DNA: TGCGCCAGCAGGACATCCCCAAACCAAGAGACCCAGTACTTC. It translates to CASRTSPNQETQYF.

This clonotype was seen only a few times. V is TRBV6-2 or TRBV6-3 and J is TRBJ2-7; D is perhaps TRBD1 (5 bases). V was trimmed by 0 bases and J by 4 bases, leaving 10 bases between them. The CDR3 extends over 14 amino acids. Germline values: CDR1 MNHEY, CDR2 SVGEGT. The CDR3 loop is CASSYSTTAYEQYF. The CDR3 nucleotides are TGTGCCAGCAGTTACTCGACGACAGCATACGAGCAGTACTTC.